This T cell receptor beta chain was identified during a study of T cells in women clearing cervical HPV infection. The repertoire was sequenced with immunoSEQ multiplex PCR; TCRdb's copy has only in-frame clones and lacks some. The table lists 39,000 or so clones, with approximately 6.4% in the top ten. Germline-derived CDR1 and CDR2 are SNHLY and FYNNEI. This CDR3 is built from 14 residues. About this clone: The sequence runs out 3 residues before the end of the CDR3; the remainder is reconstructed from the germline J gene.

This chain joins TRBV2 and TRBJ2-4; D perhaps matches TRBD2 (5 bases). The receptor was isolated from a woman aged 18-70 years with a cervical HPV16 infection that either progressed to CIN3+ or cleared (not recorded which). Sequencing was carried out using blood buffy coat. CDR3 DNA (partial): TGTGCCAGCAGACCTCCGGCGACTAACTATGGT. As protein: CASRPPATNYG. The entire CDR3 protein reads CASRPPATNYGQYF.